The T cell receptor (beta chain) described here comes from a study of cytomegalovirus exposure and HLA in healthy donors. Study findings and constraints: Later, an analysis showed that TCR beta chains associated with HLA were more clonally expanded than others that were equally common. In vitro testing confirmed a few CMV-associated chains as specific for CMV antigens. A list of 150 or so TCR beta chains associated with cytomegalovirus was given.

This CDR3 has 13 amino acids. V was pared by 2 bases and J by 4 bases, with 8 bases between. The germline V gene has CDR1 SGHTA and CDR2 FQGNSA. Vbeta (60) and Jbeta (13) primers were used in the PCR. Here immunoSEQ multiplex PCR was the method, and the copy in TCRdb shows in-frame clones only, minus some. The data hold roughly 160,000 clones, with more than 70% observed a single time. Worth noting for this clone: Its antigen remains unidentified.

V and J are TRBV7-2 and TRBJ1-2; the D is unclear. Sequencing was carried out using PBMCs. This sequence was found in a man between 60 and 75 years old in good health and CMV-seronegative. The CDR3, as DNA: TGTGCCAGCAGCTTAATGTCTCCCTATGGCTACACCTTC. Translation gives CASSLMSPYGYTF. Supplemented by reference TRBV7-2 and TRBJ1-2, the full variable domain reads GAGVSQSPSNKVTEKGKDVELRCDPISGHTALYWYRQSLGQGLEFLIYFQGNSAPDKSGLPSDRFSAERTGGSVSTLTIQRTQQEDSAVYLCASSLMSPYGYTFGSGTRLTVV.